This entry lists 9 T cell receptor beta chains sequenced from one sample in a study of T cell responses to AZD1222 COVID-19 vaccine. Libraries were prepared by immunoSEQ multiplex PCR; TCRdb keeps only in-frame clonotypes and omits some of them. The sample records 130,000 to 150,000 clones, approximately 89% being singletons. The starting material was peripheral blood, obtained 28 days after the second AZD1222 dose. These TCRs come from an adult who received the AZD1222 COVID-19 vaccine.

CDR3: CASSQDPAAQSQYF. The CDR3, as DNA: TGCGCCAGCAGCCAAGATCCGGCGGCCCAATCGCAGTATTTT. The chain carries TRBV4-3 and TRBJ2-3; D gene ambiguous. V gave up 0 bases and J gave up 10 bases, with 14 bases separating them. This CDR3 is built from 14 residues. CDR1 is LGHNA and CDR2 is YSLEER in the germline V gene.

The V and J genes are TRBV3-1 (or the pseudogene TRBV3-2) and TRBJ2-3; TRBD2 aligns across 12 bases. The CDR3 extends over 18 amino acids. Trimming at V came to 4 bases and at J to 1 base, leaving 9 bases not matched to a gene. Germline CDR1 reads LGHDT; CDR2 reads YNNKEL (reference sequence). The CDR3 loop is CASSPRLAGVSGTDTQYF. As DNA, the CDR3 is TGTGCCAGCAGCCCCAGACTAGCGGGAGTATCGGGCACAGATACGCAGTATTTT.

The V gene is TRBV10-1, the J gene TRBJ2-7, with D unresolved. Germline-derived CDR1 and CDR2 are WNHNN and SYGVQD (reference sequence). V lost 5 bases to trimming and J lost 5 bases, with 13 bases between them. The CDR3 spans 13 residues. Here the CDR3 reads CASSKGIVNEQYF. The DNA of the CDR3 is TGCGCCAGCAGTAAGGGAATAGTTAACGAGCAGTACTTC.

Worth noting for this clone: The germline gene is not matched at one end of the junction; a read error may be the cause. This rearrangement joins TRBV30 to TRBJ2-7; D is perhaps TRBD1 or TRBD2 (5 bases each). The CDR3 runs to 11 residues. Germline CDR1 reads GTSNPN; CDR2 reads SVGIG (reference sequence). This CDR3 is CAWSALGDSFF. CDR3 coding DNA: TGTGCCTGGAGCGCTCTGGGGGATTCTTTCTTC. Full variable domain (outside the CDR3, taken from reference TRBV30 and TRBJ2-7): SQTIHQWPATLVQPVGSPLSLECTVEGTSNPNLYWYRQAAGRGLQLLFYSVGIGQISSEVPQNLSASRPQDRQFILSSKKLLLSDSGFYLCAWSALGDSFFGPGTRLTVT.

The rearrangement joins TRBV10-3 to TRBJ1-5, with D possibly TRBD1 on 5 matching bases. The length of the CDR3 is 15 residues. Germline V CDR1 and CDR2: ENHRY, SYGVKD. Trimming left V 0 bases short and J 5 bases short, with 11 bases between. The CDR3 loop reads CAISESLLRDQPQHF. In nucleotides, the CDR3 is TGTGCCATCAGTGAGTCGCTACTCAGGGATCAGCCCCAGCATTTT.

The genes are TRBV6-5 and TRBJ1-3; the D gene is possibly TRBD1 (6 bases). V was pared by 6 bases and J by 3 bases, with 15 bases between. Germline V lookup: CDR1 MNHEY, CDR2 SVGAGI. This CDR3 spans 15 amino acids. The CDR3 region is CASRRIRGRGNTIYF. DNA for the CDR3: TGTGCCAGCAGACGTATACGGGGGCGTGGAAACACCATATATTTT.

The genes are TRBV27 and TRBJ1-4; 7 bases map to TRBD1. The germline CDR1 and CDR2 sequences are MNHEY and SMNVEV (reference sequence). The CDR3 length is 14 residues. Trimming cost V 3 bases and J 8 bases; bases outside gene matches: 6. The CDR3 DNA reads as TGTGCCAGCAGTTTGGTAGGGGGCGGAGAAAAACTGTTTTTT. Translating gives CASSLVGGGEKLFF.

V is TRBV4-2 and J is TRBJ2-7; 7 nucleotides align to TRBD2. The CDR3 has 16 residues. V dropped 0 bases and J dropped 3; count of bases not matched to a gene: 8. CDR1 and CDR2 (germline): LGHNA, YNFKEQ. The CDR3 DNA sequence: TGTGCCAGCAGCCAAGAGGCCGGGAGGAACGGCTACGAGCAGTACTTC. Translating gives CASSQEAGRNGYEQYF.

The chain uses TRBV18 and TRBJ2-2; a possible D gene is TRBD1 (5 bases). Germline CDR1 KGHSH, CDR2 LQKENI. The CDR3 spans 16 residues. Trimming left V 3 bases short and J 0 bases short, with 11 bases between. The CDR3 loop is CASSPREGANTGELFF. The CDR3 DNA reads TGTGCCAGCTCACCCAGGGAAGGAGCGAACACCGGGGAGCTGTTTTTT.